This T cell receptor (beta chain) was identified during a study of PD-1 blockade in mismatch repair-deficient tumors (dated by TCRdb to between 2016 and 2019). Context from the whole study: The trial enrolled about 90 consecutive patients with 12 mismatch repair-deficient cancer types between late 2013 and 2016, all previously treated and progressing. Tumor-associated T cell clones in the peripheral blood of patients responding to PD-1 blockade were tracked using deep sequencing of TCR CDR3 regions. The full study reports these points: Rapid expansion after pembrolizumab followed by contraction, generally before radiologic responses, was shown by tumor-resident clones, which were often undetectable in blood before treatment.

Mismatch repair deficiency in every enrolled patient was established by polymerase chain reaction or immunohistochemistry. TCR sequencing was performed for a few patients who responded to pembrolizumab therapy. Pembrolizumab PD-1 blockade was prospectively tested in advanced mismatch repair-deficient cancers, regardless of tissue of origin, in the phase II trial. Serial peripheral blood T cell samples were collected before and at multiple times after starting PD-1 blockade. The timing of each blood sample was reported as weeks after the first dose of pembrolizumab. Receptors were amplified or captured by the immunoSEQ multiplex PCR assay. The table comes from immuneACCESS by way of TCRdb, which keeps in-frame sequences with V and J called. Part of the clones is missing from these tables; in studies checked, under half for an unresolved V gene and the rest for unknown reasons. The sample table shows under 95,000 clones, and 80% to 90% are seen once. The ten top clones hold 5% to 6.5% of the sample.

From the cysteine through the phenylalanine, the CDR3 covers 15 amino acids. The only DNA kept is the CDR3, 45 bases in frame from the first base. Unmatched junction bases come to 13, with V trimmed by 11 bases and J by 2 bases. CDR1 and CDR2 (MNHNS, SASEGT) derive from the germline V gene. Regarding this clone: Which antigen it targets is not known. No much larger clonotype is one base removed from it; base qualities were not supplied.

This TCR was recovered from an adult with mismatch repair-deficient cancer. Recombination connected TRBV6-1 to TRBJ2-3; TRBD2 lines up with 7 middle nucleotides. Specimen: peripheral blood, collected 44 weeks after starting pembrolizumab. The nucleotide sequence reads TGTGCCGGGGGAAGACTAGCCGATATCACAGATACGCAGTATTTT. This encodes CAGGRLADITDTQYF.